This TCR beta chain was recorded in a study of human T cells and chemical hapten exposure. Study overall: Upper-back patches of 0.01% DPC were read at 6 days.

Study-wide points: With DPC sensitization, TCRs exceeding 1 in 1000 frequency showed no change.

Time point: patch test 1, 2 weeks after DPC sensitization. The treatment: therapeutic diphenylcyclopropenone sensitization with weekly scalp DPC. The library tagged individual cDNA molecules with unique molecular identifiers. Per the original methods: Per-sample TCR counts ranged from roughly 20,000 to 750,000, median around 88,000. TCRdb ran MiXCR on the RACE reads and lists one entry per CDR3 protein. V and J calls and clone size were set by TCRdb, not the authors. The data show roughly 200,000 distinct CDR3 sequences, approximately 20% seen once. CDR3 length: 15 residues. CDR1 is SGHRS and CDR2 is YFSETQ in the germline V gene. Trimming cost V 0 bases and J 1 base, with 10 bases left between them. There are many counts of this clonotype. The antigen is not known.

This sequence originates from a woman aged 50 to 60 with alopecia areata. Some clones in this sample may be carry-over from other donors' samples. The material was whole blood, obtained in connection with sensitization to the hapten diphenylcyclopropenone (DPC). The chain employs TRBV5-1 and TRBJ1-1; D gene uncertain. This CDR3 reads CASSLEVVRNTEAFF. In nucleotides, the CDR3 is TGCGCCAGCAGCTTGGAAGTGGTGAGGAACACTGAAGCTTTCTTT.